Listed below are T cell receptor beta chains from one sample, sequenced in a study of early stage breast cancer tumors. Libraries were prepared by immunoSEQ multiplex PCR; TCRdb keeps only in-frame clonotypes and omits some of them. The sample holds 70,000 or so clones, 80% seen once. The sample comprised blood. These receptors came from a middle-aged person with breast cancer. Each CDR3 is given with its conserved first and last residue. A D gene is named only where the DNA matches it firmly. Clone size is given for some rows only: seen once, a few or many times, or a class if the clone is expanded.

clone_size	v_call	d_call	j_call	cdr3_aa	cdr3_nt
few	TRBV6-4	.	TRBJ2-2	CASSDSQNTGELFF	TGTGCCAGCAGTGACTCACAGAACACCGGGGAGCTGTTTTTT
.	TRBV19	.	TRBJ2-2	CASSMGVGGPNTGELFF	TGTGCCAGTAGTATGGGCGTAGGCGGACCGAACACCGGGGAGCTGTTTTTT
.	TRBV5-1	.	TRBJ2-5	CASSLAHPGETQYF	TGCGCCAGCAGCTTGGCCCACCCGGGAGAGACCCAGTACTTC
.	TRBV4-1	TRBD1	TRBJ1-1	CASSLGQRVANTEAFF	TGCGCCAGCAGCTTGGGACAGAGGGTCGCGAACACTGAAGCTTTCTTT
.	TRBV27	TRBD1	TRBJ2-7	CATRSGTGRWGEQYF	TGTGCCACAAGATCGGGGACAGGGAGGTGGGGCGAGCAGTACTTC
.	TRBV30	.	TRBJ1-1	CAWSVRGGAFF	TGTGCCTGGAGTGTTAGGGGCGGCGCTTTCTTT
.	TRBV28	TRBD1	TRBJ2-6	CASSRAGTGITGANVLTF	TGTGCCAGCAGCCGCGCAGGGACAGGGATTACTGGGGCCAACGTCCTGACTTTC
.	TRBV21-1	.	TRBJ2-7	CASSGTGWALEQYF	TGTGCCAGCAGCGGGACGGGTTGGGCCCTCGAGCAGTACTTC
.	TRBV30	.	TRBJ1-5	CAWAGTKNQPQHF	TGTGCCTGGGCCGGGACCAAAAATCAGCCCCAGCATTTT
.	TRBV11-1	.	TRBJ2-2	CASSVTENTGELFF	TGTGCCAGCAGCGTAACAGAGAACACCGGGGAGCTGTTTTTT
.	TRBV5-4	TRBD1	TRBJ1-2	CASSRTGGYGYTF	TGTGCCAGCAGCCGGACAGGAGGCTATGGCTACACCTTC
.	TRBV15	.	TRBJ1-4	CATSRDSGQGNEKLFF	TGTGCCACCAGCAGAGATTCAGGTCAGGGCAATGAAAAACTGTTTTTT
.	TRBV20-1	.	TRBJ2-5	CSVQQETQYF	TGCAGTGTTCAACAAGAGACCCAGTACTTC
.	TRBV5-3	.	TRBJ2-1	CARSLVPPGGDEQFF	TGTGCCAGAAGCTTGGTTCCCCCGGGTGGGGATGAGCAGTTCTTC
.	TRBV4-1	.	TRBJ2-3	CASSSIGGDTQYF	TGCGCCAGCAGCTCGATCGGTGGGGATACGCAGTATTTT
.	TRBV11-1	TRBD2	TRBJ2-7	CASSVLGLAGDVKTYEQYF	TGTGCCAGCAGCGTCCTGGGGCTAGCGGGAGACGTGAAAACCTACGAGCAGTACTTC
.	TRBV5-1	TRBD1	TRBJ2-7	CASSLDRGGMYEQYF	TGCGCCAGCAGCTTGGACAGGGGTGGTATGTACGAGCAGTACTTC
.	TRBV5-1	TRBD1	TRBJ1-1	CASSLTGVGTEAFF	TGCGCCAGCAGCTTAACAGGGGTCGGAACTGAAGCTTTCTTT
.	TRBV5-4	TRBD2	TRBJ2-7	CASSLVGTSGYEQYF	TGTGCCAGCAGCTTGGTCGGGACTAGCGGTTACGAGCAGTACTTC
.	TRBV5-1	.	TRBJ2-5	CASSLGGYQETQYF	TGCGCCAGCAGCTTGGGGGGGTACCAAGAGACCCAGTACTTC
.	TRBV6-5	.	TRBJ2-1	CASSYGLASSEQFF	TGTGCCAGCAGTTACGGGCTAGCGAGTAGTGAGCAGTTCTTC
few	TRBV18	TRBD1	TRBJ1-5	CASSPGTENQPQHF	TGTGCCAGCTCACCAGGGACAGAGAATCAGCCCCAGCATTTT
.	TRBV30	.	TRBJ1-6	CACTLEGNNSPLHF	TGTGCCTGTACCCTGGAGGGAAACAATTCACCCCTCCACTTT
.	TRBV30	.	TRBJ2-7	CAWSVLREEQYF	TGTGCCTGGAGTGTACTTCGTGAAGAGCAGTACTTC
.	TRBV7-6	TRBD1	TRBJ1-1	CASSPTGTGMITEAFF	TGTGCCAGCAGCCCAACTGGGACAGGGATGATTACTGAAGCTTTCTTT
.	TRBV4-1	.	TRBJ1-1	CASSQAALIEAFF	TGCGCCAGCAGCCAAGCGGCCCTAATCGAAGCTTTCTTT